The 28 T cell receptor beta chains in this list originate from one sample, sequenced in a study of cytomegalovirus exposure and HLA in healthy donors. Here immunoSEQ multiplex PCR was the method, and the copy in TCRdb shows in-frame clones only, minus some. This sample has some 69,000 clones, with 95% to 97% found just once. Specimen: PBMCs. The source is a man younger than 35 in good health and CMV-seronegative.

V and J are TRBV7-2 and TRBJ2-1; TRBD1 matches 8 bases. Trimming at V came to 1 base and at J to 5 bases, leaving 1 base not matched to a gene. Germline V gene lookup returns CDR1 SGHTA and CDR2 FQGNSA. This CDR3 region has 14 residues. CDR3 region: CASSLGTGNNEQFF. The CDR3 DNA is TGTGCCAGCAGCTTAGGGACAGGGAACAATGAGCAGTTCTTC.

This sequence joins TRBV10-1 and TRBJ2-7; 14 nucleotides align to TRBD2. V trimming: 0 bases; J trimming: 3 bases; junction bases outside the gene matches: 4. This CDR3 comprises 17 residues. The germline gives CDR1 WNHNN, CDR2 SYGVQD (reference sequence). In DNA, the CDR3 is TGCGCCAGCAGTGAGTCACCGGGACTAGCGGGAGACTACGAGCAGTACTTC. It yields the protein CASSESPGLAGDYEQYF.

The rearrangement uses TRBV29-1 and TRBJ2-2; D is undetermined. Germline V gene sequence: CDR1 SQVTM, CDR2 ANQGSEA. This CDR3 has 14 residues. V was shortened by 4 bases and J by 1 base, with 10 bases between the two germline ends. CDR3 in DNA: TGCAGCGTTGGTGAACAGCTGAACACCGGGGAGCTGTTTTTT. Translation gives CSVGEQLNTGELFF.

The chain has TRBV11-2 and TRBJ1-1; possible D gene TRBD1, 5 bases. Germline V gives CDR1 SGHAT, CDR2 FQNNGV. The CDR3 is 16 amino acids. V was shortened by 1 base and J by 5 bases, with 17 bases between the two germline ends. The CDR3: CASSLGQMNDVTEAFF. The CDR3, as DNA: TGTGCCAGCAGCTTAGGACAGATGAACGACGTGACTGAAGCTTTCTTT.

This chain links TRBV11-3 with TRBJ2-7; D perhaps matches TRBD2 (6 bases). CDR3 length: 15 amino acids. The germline V gene encodes CDR1 SGHNT and CDR2 YENEEA. Trimming removed 2 bases at V and 1 base at J, with 12 bases between. The CDR3 here is CASSLRSGVSYEQYF. CDR3 in DNA: TGTGCCAGCAGCTTAAGGTCGGGGGTTTCCTACGAGCAGTACTTC.

As concerns this clone: Other DNA sequences within the sample encode an identical CDR3. J is TRBJ1-4 and V is TRBV27; D call uncertain. Between the trimmed V and J ends, which lost 4 bases and 8 bases, there was a span of 5 bases. From germline, CDR1 is MNHEY and CDR2 SMNVEV (reference sequence). The CDR3 runs to 11 residues. The CDR3 DNA reads as TGTGCCAGCAGTTCGGGGGAAAAACTGTTTTTT. Residues: CASSSGEKLFF.

In this sample, this clone turned up once. The V call is TRBV14, the J call TRBJ1-2; D not resolved. Germline assignment: CDR1 SGHDN and CDR2 FVKESK. Trimming left V 1 base short and J 8 bases short, with 20 bases between. CDR3 length equals 16 residues. The CDR3 DNA reads TGTGCCAGCAGCCAAGCGTCCTATTTCCTAACGGAGGGCTACACCTTC. It is translated as CASSQASYFLTEGYTF.

This chain links TRBV19 with TRBJ1-1; TRBD1 aligns across 11 bases. This CDR3 is built from 18 residues. With 8 bases clipped from V and 0 bases from J, the junction kept 14 bases outside the gene matches. The germline V gene encodes CDR1 LNHDA and CDR2 SQIVND (reference sequence). The chain's CDR3 is CASGTSSGTGGMNTEAFF. In DNA form, the CDR3 reads TGTGCCAGTGGAACGTCATCCGGGACAGGGGGTATGAACACTGAAGCTTTCTTT.

CDR3 loop: CASSLVGQNTEAFF. The DNA for the CDR3 is TGTGCCAGCAGCTTAGTGGGCCAGAACACTGAAGCTTTCTTT. This rearrangement joins TRBV11-2 to TRBJ1-1; D unclear. CDR1 is SGHAT, CDR2 FQNNGV, per germline. Trimming took off 1 base at V and 1 base at J, with 7 bases between the two ends. CDR3 length: 14 amino acids.

The chain links TRBV25-1 to TRBJ1-4; TRBD1 matches at 11 bases. CDR3 length equals 13 residues. Germline V gene data show CDR1 as MGHDK and CDR2 as SYGVNS. The J segment lost 14 bases and the V segment lost 7 bases, leaving 9 bases of the junction unmatched. The CDR3 sequence is CASNARTGGNLFF. CDR3 in DNA: TGTGCCAGCAACGCTAGGACAGGGGGCAATCTGTTTTTT.

The V and J genes are TRBV28 and TRBJ1-5; 10 bases line up with TRBD1. Looked up from germline, CDR1 is MDHEN and CDR2 is SYDVKM. CDR3 length: 16 residues. J gave up 7 bases and V 6 bases, and 12 bases lay outside the gene matches. The CDR3: CASRGVGDRGGQPQHF. CDR3 DNA: TGTGCCAGCAGAGGCGTGGGGGACAGGGGTGGACAGCCCCAGCATTTT.

The CDR3 nucleotides read TGTGCCAGCAGTCCAGGGGGCATGAGTCAGCCCCAGCATTTT. Encoded protein: CASSPGGMSQPQHF. The chain is built from TRBV28 and TRBJ1-5, with 8 bases matching TRBD1. This CDR3 contains 14 residues. J was trimmed by 6 bases and V by 5 bases; bases with no gene match: 6. Germline CDR1 MDHEN, CDR2 SYDVKM. The whole variable domain, filled in from reference TRBV28 and TRBJ1-5, reads DVKVTQSSRYLVKRTGEKVFLECVQDMDHENMFWYRQDPGLGLRLIYFSYDVKMKEKGDIPEGYSVSREKKERFSLILESASTNQTSMYLCASSPGGMSQPQHFGDGTRLSIL.

J is TRBJ1-2 and V is TRBV18; D gene uncertain. The CDR3 extends over 13 amino acids. Germline V CDR1 and CDR2: KGHSH, LQKENI. Trimming pared 0 bases from V and 4 bases from J, leaving 6 bases between. This chain's CDR3 is CASSPPGGYGYTF. The CDR3 nucleotides read TGTGCCAGCTCACCACCGGGAGGCTATGGCTACACCTTC.

CDR3 nucleotide sequence: TGTGCCAGCAGCCAAGAAGGAGCGAACAGGGGATCCTATGGCTACACCTTC. Translated, it gives CASSQEGANRGSYGYTF. The chain is built from TRBV4-2 and TRBJ1-2; 7 nucleotides match TRBD1. The CDR3 runs to 17 residues. Germline V gives CDR1 LGHNA, CDR2 YNFKEQ. Germline trimming cut 0 bases from V and 4 bases from J; bases unmatched to any gene: 11.

In this sample, this clone turned up once. Other DNA sequences in the sample encode the same CDR3. The chain links TRBV5-6 to TRBJ2-3; D is perhaps TRBD2 (6 bases). Germline loops: CDR1 SGHDT, CDR2 YYEEEE. CDR3 length equals 16 residues. With 0 bases removed from V and 3 bases from J, the gap between germline ends came to 14 bases. CDR3 nucleotides: TGTGCCAGCAGCTTGGGAGGACTAAGCGGGACAGATACGCAGTATTTT. It specifies CASSLGGLSGTDTQYF.

The chain has TRBV27 and TRBJ1-1; D might be TRBD1 (5 bases). The CDR3 has 13 residues. V was clipped by 5 bases and J by 4 bases, with 11 bases between them. Germline CDR1 and CDR2: MNHEY and SMNVEV (reference sequence). The CDR3 protein is CASSPRGGTEAFF. The CDR3 DNA is TGTGCCAGCAGTCCCCGGGGGGGCACTGAAGCTTTCTTT.

The rearrangement joins TRBV29-1 to TRBJ2-1; no reliable D call. From germline, CDR1 is SQVTM and CDR2 ANQGSEA. This CDR3 region has 14 residues. The V and J ends lost 7 bases and 0 bases respectively, with 13 bases between them. The CDR3 protein is CSADGGSSYNEQFF. The CDR3 nucleotides read TGCAGCGCTGATGGTGGCAGCTCCTACAATGAGCAGTTCTTC.

The gene calls are TRBV4-1 and TRBJ1-5, with D perhaps TRBD1 (5 bases). Germline CDR1 is MGHRA and CDR2 is YSYEKL. V gave up 1 base and J gave up 10 bases, with 14 bases separating them. The CDR3 length is 14 residues. Here the CDR3 reads CASSQVAGTPPQHF. The DNA of the CDR3 is TGCGCCAGCAGCCAAGTCGCAGGGACTCCACCCCAGCATTTT.

V usage is TRBV11-3 and J usage is TRBJ2-5; D is perhaps TRBD1 (5 bases). CDR3 length: 16 amino acids. The germline V gene has CDR1 SGHNT and CDR2 YENEEA. Trimming shortened V by 1 base and J by 3 bases, and 15 bases separated the two germline ends. CDR3 loop: CASSLGLPGKEETQYF. The CDR3, as DNA: TGTGCCAGCAGCTTAGGTCTCCCAGGGAAGGAAGAGACCCAGTACTTC.

The V call is TRBV27, the J call TRBJ2-5; 7 bases agree with TRBD1. Germline loops: CDR1 MNHEY, CDR2 SMNVEV (reference sequence). The CDR3 spans 13 residues. With V trimmed by 2 bases and J by 6 bases, 3 bases remained unmatched. The CDR3 sequence: CASSLDRAKTQYF. CDR3 coding DNA: TGTGCCAGCAGTTTAGACAGGGCGAAGACCCAGTACTTC.

The V and J genes are TRBV29-1 and TRBJ1-1; possible D gene TRBD1, 5 bases. V dropped 5 bases and J dropped 1 base, with 11 bases sitting between them. The CDR3 consists of 13 residues. The germline gives CDR1 SQVTM, CDR2 ANQGSEA. The CDR3 region has the DNA TGCAGCGTTTGGGGCAAGACGAACACTGAAGCTTTCTTT. This codes for CSVWGKTNTEAFF.

The chain is built from TRBV19 and TRBJ2-1; 10 positions agree with TRBD1. This CDR3 has 15 residues. The germline V gene has CDR1 LNHDA and CDR2 SQIVND (reference sequence). V was pared by 4 bases and J by 10 bases, with 10 bases of the junction left unmatched. CDR3 bases: TGTGCCAGTAGTAACCCGGGACAGGGGTCATGGGAGCAGTTCTTC. Protein product: CASSNPGQGSWEQFF.

The count of this clone is one. The chain is built from TRBV6-1 and TRBJ1-2, with a possible D match to TRBD1 (5 bases). The germline gives CDR1 MNHNS, CDR2 SASEGT. The CDR3 loop spans 14 amino acids. The ends were cut back, 6 bases at V and 1 base at J, with 12 bases in the middle. The CDR3 region is CASSASGGNYGYTF. CDR3 sequence (DNA): TGTGCCAGCAGCGCGTCGGGGGGTAACTATGGCTACACCTTC.

J is TRBJ2-7 and V is TRBV15; 8 bases are a match to TRBD1. V shed 5 bases and J 6 bases; nucleotides not matched to a gene: 9. The CDR3 extends over 14 amino acids. Per germline, CDR1 LNHNV and CDR2 YYDKDF (reference sequence). The DNA for the CDR3 is TGTGCCACCAGCCCGACAGGGGCGCCACTCGAGCAGTACTTC. Translating gives CATSPTGAPLEQYF.

This clone has just one count. The CDR3 sequence is CASTYREGEQYF. In nucleotides, the CDR3 is TGTGCCAGCACCTACAGGGAGGGAGAGCAGTACTTC. The chain uses TRBV13 and TRBJ2-7, with D possibly being TRBD2 (7 bases). V was cut by 7 bases and J by 7 bases, with 14 bases left in between. Germline CDR1 and CDR2: PRHDT and FYEKMQ (reference sequence). CDR3 size: 12 residues.

This clone has just one count. The rearrangement links TRBV7-3 to TRBJ2-3, with TRBD2 identical over 8 bases. From germline, CDR1 is SGHTA and CDR2 FQGTGA. The V segment lost 0 bases and the J segment 2 bases; nucleotides outside the gene matches: 7. The CDR3 runs to 17 residues. CDR3 in DNA: TGTGCCAGCAGCTTAACGTTTTCGGGAGGGATCACAGATACGCAGTATTTT. Its translation: CASSLTFSGGITDTQYF.

This chain joins TRBV6-5 and TRBJ1-2; perhaps TRBD1 as D (5 bases). Looked up from germline, CDR1 is MNHEY and CDR2 is SVGAGI. V was clipped by 2 bases and J by 0 bases, with 10 bases between them. The CDR3 runs 15 residues. CDR3 DNA: TGTGCCAGCAGTTACGGGCAGACAGCTAACTATGGCTACACCTTC. Residues: CASSYGQTANYGYTF.

This clone was recorded only once. This chain connects TRBV6-5 to TRBJ1-5, with D uncertain. Germline values: CDR1 MNHEY, CDR2 SVGAGI. V was shortened by 0 bases and J by 5 bases, with 11 bases between the two germline ends. The CDR3 has 15 amino acids. CDR3 region: CASSYSLGVDQPQHF. CDR3 nucleotides: TGTGCCAGCAGTTACTCCCTGGGAGTCGATCAGCCCCAGCATTTT.